These 4 T cell receptor beta chains originate from one sample sequenced in a study of regulatory T cells in long-lasting Graves disease (dated by TCRdb to about 2021). Receptor libraries were prepared by multiplex PCR. The sample was run on an Illumina HiSeq 4000. TCR beta libraries were built with iRepertoire HTBI primers and Arm-PCR amplification of CDR3 regions. TCRdb trimmed the raw reads at Q25, called clones with MiXCR and kept productive beta chains. Records with the same CDR3 protein are collapsed into one entry carrying the most frequent genes and DNA. In this sample the table shows roughly 420,000 distinct CDR3 sequences, less than 20% of which occur a single time. The ten largest clones take up about 23% of the sample. Reading the label with the study, this specimen's time point is: newly diagnosed GD, antithyroid drugs for less than 3 months. RNA was extracted from PBMCs in TRIzol for both TCR sequencing and RNA sequencing.

The data also belong to a second study, concerning T cells in Graves' hyperthyroidism and ophthalmopathy.

The sequenced sample was peripheral blood mononuclear cells (PBMCs), obtained at new diagnosis, from a patient treated with antithyroid drugs. Receptors originate from a woman aged 18-29 years with Graves disease. Donor details come from another sample of the same person, matched by shared clones.

This clonotype has ten or more counts. The chain employs TRBV12-3 or TRBV12-4 and TRBJ2-5; 9 bases match TRBD2. The trim removed 3 bases at V and 5 bases at J, leaving 4 bases unmatched. The CDR3 extends over 14 amino acids. The chain's CDR3 is CASSLREGWETQYF. As DNA, the CDR3 is TGTGCCAGCAGTTTGCGGGAGGGTTGGGAGACCCAGTACTTC.

This clonotype occurred many times. A read error may be the cause here, since a much bigger clone is one base away. This chain links TRBV28 with TRBJ2-7; D uncertain. Germline V gene sequence: CDR1 MDHEN, CDR2 SYDVKM. CDR3 length equals 14 residues. CDR3: CASSVDSLTYEQHF. The CDR3 nucleotides are TGTGCCAGCAGTGTAGACTCGTTAACCTACGAGCAGCACTTC.

This clonotype was counted ten times or more. CDR3 in DNA: TGCAGTGCTAAACCCTACGAGCAGTACTTC. It encodes CSAKPYEQYF. The chain joins TRBV20-1 to TRBJ2-7; no firm D call. The V gene's germline CDR1 is DFQATT and CDR2 SNEGSKA (reference sequence). This CDR3 has 10 residues. Trimming took off 4 bases at V and 2 bases at J, with 3 bases between the two ends.

This clonotype was seen at least ten times. The chain carries TRBV7-6 and TRBJ2-7; 7 bases map to TRBD2. CDR1 and CDR2 from the germline V gene are SGHVS and FNYEAQ. The ends lost 0 bases at V and 2 bases at J; junction bases unmatched: 7. This CDR3 is built from 16 residues. Here the CDR3 reads CASSLASSGTAYEQYF. As DNA, the CDR3 is TGTGCCAGCAGCTTAGCGTCTAGCGGTACAGCCTACGAGCAGTACTTC.